This paragraph reports one T cell receptor (beta chain). The antigen is unknown. Whoever was chosen for sequencing had shown CD8+CD57+ cell expansion by flow cytometry. The CDR3 extends over 12 amino acids. The germline gives CDR1 LNHDA, CDR2 SQIVND (reference sequence). Trimming shortened V by 7 bases and J by 7 bases, and 10 bases separated the two germline ends. CDR3 and TCR beta VDJ profiling relied on genomic DNA as the template. TCRdb re-called the reads through MiXCR, storing one row per CDR3 protein. The sample consists of 200,000 to 250,000 distinct CDR3 sequences, over 55% of them appearing once. The entry originates in a study of CD8+CD57+ T cells in acquired aplastic anemia. Regarding the study as a whole: Patients and controls were not found to differ significantly in CD8+ Simpson's diversity.

Sample: sorted CD4+, CD8+, or CD8+CD57+ T cells (not recorded which) from PBMCs. This clonotype originated in a human donor with aplastic anemia. The chain is built from TRBV19 and TRBJ1-4; tentatively, D is TRBD1 (5 bases). CDR3 bases: TGTGCCAGTAATTGGGGCGGTGAAAAACTGTTTTTT. This codes for CASNWGGEKLFF.